This entry concerns a single T cell receptor beta chain. The CDR3 spans 14 residues. V shed 5 bases, J shed 2 bases, and the junction held 2 bases outside the gene matches. The germline gives CDR1 LNHNV, CDR2 YYDKDF (reference sequence). This sample was included in a study of blood T cell repertoires in COVID-19. TCRdb's table, derived via immunoSEQ multiplex PCR, lists solely in-frame clones and lacks some. The table records some 110,000 clones, roughly 78% of them present only once. The sequenced material came from peripheral blood. The receptor comes from a man in his sixties with active or convalescent COVID-19. The rearrangement links TRBV15 to TRBJ1-1; 10 bases match TRBD1. Written as DNA, the CDR3 is TGTGCCACCAGCGGGACAGGGGCCAACACTGAAGCTTTCTTT. The encoded protein is CATSGTGANTEAFF.